The next 18 T cell receptor beta chains were all read from a single sample in a study of T-cell memory formation after mild COVID-19. TCRdb reprocessed the 5' RACE reads via MiXCR and lists one record per CDR3 protein. The data show 550,000 to 700,000 distinct CDR3 sequences, around a sixth seen once. Sample: PBMCs or a T cell subset sorted from them (not recorded which). The receptors were gathered from an adult woman who had mild COVID-19 (a few samples of this study predate the infection). Cell type and time point are not known.

The V and J genes are TRBV29-1 and TRBJ2-7; D might be TRBD1 (6 bases). The CDR3 contains 12 residues. The germline V gene has CDR1 SQVTM and CDR2 ANQGSEA. Deletions cut 1 base from V and 4 bases from J, with 8 bases between. The CDR3 spells CSVEGGQYEQYF. The DNA of the CDR3 is TGCAGCGTTGAAGGGGGGCAGTACGAGCAGTACTTC.

This clonotype appeared many times. The V and J genes are TRBV7-9 and TRBJ2-1, with D perhaps TRBD1 (7 bases). The ends were cut back, 3 bases at V and 8 bases at J, with 20 bases in the middle. Germline V gives CDR1 SEHNR, CDR2 FQNEAQ (reference sequence). This CDR3 has 16 amino acids. Written as DNA, the CDR3 is TGTGCCAGCAGCTTTGGGAGGACAGGTTCGAGGGATGAGCAGTTCTTC. It is translated as CASSFGRTGSRDEQFF.

The rearrangement joins TRBV11-2 to TRBJ1-5, with D maybe TRBD1 (6 bases). Looked up from germline, CDR1 is SGHAT and CDR2 is FQNNGV. The CDR3 length is 13 residues. V gave up 5 bases and J gave up 9 bases, with 14 bases separating them. The CDR3 coding sequence is TGTGCCAGCAGCCCGGGGGCCAGGCGGCCCCAGCATTTT. As protein: CASSPGARRPQHF.

This clonotype was seen a handful of times. V gene TRBV30 combines with J gene TRBJ1-2, with 8 bases lining up with TRBD1. V was clipped by 5 bases and J by 8 bases; unmatched bases: 10. The CDR3 has 13 residues. Looked up from germline, CDR1 is GTSNPN and CDR2 is SVGIG (reference sequence). CDR3 in DNA: TGTGCCTGGGAGTCCAGGACAGGGTCGGGCTACACCTTC. Its protein product is CAWESRTGSGYTF.

This chain joins TRBV12-3 or TRBV12-4 and TRBJ2-5; TRBD2 might be the D (6 bases). The V end lost 3 bases, the J end lost 5 bases, and 16 bases lay between the germline ends. The CDR3 covers 15 residues. As DNA, the CDR3 is TGTGCCAGCAGTTTGGAGTTCAGGGAGGTGGAGACCCAGTACTTC. This gives the protein CASSLEFREVETQYF.

The chain employs TRBV2 and TRBJ2-1, with 7 bases fitting TRBD2. The CDR3 loop spans 14 amino acids. V shed 3 bases, J shed 7 bases, and the junction held 6 bases outside the gene matches. Germline assignment: CDR1 SNHLY and CDR2 FYNNEI. The CDR3 here is CASSDRTRLNEQFF. The CDR3 nucleotides are TGTGCCAGCAGTGATCGGACTAGGTTGAATGAGCAGTTCTTC.

This rearrangement joins TRBV2 to TRBJ2-7; 8 nucleotides line up with TRBD1. Germline V CDR1 and CDR2: SNHLY, FYNNEI. The length of the CDR3 is 16 residues. The ends lost 1 base at V and 3 bases at J; junction bases unmatched: 8. The CDR3, as DNA: TGTGCCAGCAGTGAAGGGGCCGGACAGGGTATCTACGAGCAGTACTTC. Encoded protein: CASSEGAGQGIYEQYF.

The chain is built from TRBV20-1 and TRBJ2-3, with 10 bases identical to TRBD2. V shed 5 bases and J 2 bases; nucleotides not matched to a gene: 4. There are 14 residues in the CDR3. The germline gives CDR1 DFQATT, CDR2 SNEGSKA (reference sequence). The CDR3 here is CSAPSGGYTDTQYF. CDR3 sequence (DNA): TGCAGTGCTCCTAGCGGGGGATACACAGATACGCAGTATTTT.

This rearrangement joins TRBV20-1 to TRBJ2-1; 14 bases match TRBD2. J gave up 4 bases and V 5 bases, and 4 bases lay outside the gene matches. Germline assignment: CDR1 DFQATT and CDR2 SNEGSKA (reference sequence). The CDR3 extends over 15 amino acids. CDR3 protein: CSAPGLAGVYNEQFF. The CDR3 coding sequence is TGCAGTGCTCCGGGACTAGCGGGAGTTTACAATGAGCAGTTCTTC.

The chain carries TRBV6-5 and TRBJ2-7, with D maybe TRBD1 (6 bases). Trimming pared 2 bases from V and 5 bases from J, leaving 16 bases between. The CDR3 contains 15 residues. Per the germline V gene, CDR1 is MNHEY and CDR2 is SVGAGI. DNA of the CDR3: TGTGCCAGCAGTTACACGGACACAGGGAGTAACGAGCAGTACTTC. The encoded protein is CASSYTDTGSNEQYF.

This clonotype was recorded a few times. The chain combines TRBV24-1 with TRBJ2-6; D not resolved. Germline lookup yields CDR1 KGHDR and CDR2 SFDVKD. The CDR3 length is 17 residues. V was clipped by 4 bases and J by 0 bases, with 12 bases between them. CDR3 residues: CATSDRASSSGANVLTF. CDR3 coding DNA: TGTGCCACCAGTGACCGGGCTAGTAGCTCTGGGGCCAACGTCCTGACTTTC.

This clonotype has a handful of counts. The V call is TRBV4-2, the J call TRBJ2-1, with 16 positions matching TRBD2. With V trimmed by 1 base and J by 6 bases, 9 bases remained unmatched. The CDR3 runs to 19 residues. Germline V gene lookup returns CDR1 LGHNA and CDR2 YNFKEQ. CDR3 coding DNA: TGTGCCAGCAGCCAAGGGGGACTAGCGGGAGGGCCAGGCTTCAATGAGCAGTTCTTC. Its protein is CASSQGGLAGGPGFNEQFF.

This chain connects TRBV6-1 to TRBJ1-5; 7 bases map to TRBD1. The CDR3 is 15 residues long. Unmatched junction bases numbered 11, after V lost 10 bases and J lost 2 bases. Germline V gene sequence: CDR1 MNHNS, CDR2 SASEGT. This CDR3 reads CATTGDWTGNQPQHF. CDR3 DNA: TGTGCCACCACAGGGGATTGGACAGGCAATCAGCCCCAGCATTTT.

This clonotype has only one observation. A single base separates this from a much larger clone, so it may be a read error. The chain links TRBV20-1 to TRBJ2-3; D might be TRBD1 (6 bases). This CDR3 has 13 amino acids. With 5 bases removed from V and 2 bases from J, the gap between germline ends came to 11 bases. CDR1 and CDR2 (germline): DFQATT, SNEGSKA (reference sequence). CDR3 loop: CSAFRDITDTQYF. The DNA of the CDR3 is TGCAGTGCTTTCCGGGACATCACAGATACGCAGTATTTT.

V gene TRBV12-3 or TRBV12-4 combines with J gene TRBJ1-2, with 7 bases identical to TRBD1. The CDR3 runs to 15 residues. With 1 base clipped from V and 7 bases from J, the junction kept 9 bases outside the gene matches. The CDR3 protein is CASSLGTGALGGYTF. Here the CDR3 DNA reads TGTGCCAGCAGTTTAGGCACAGGGGCCTTAGGTGGCTACACCTTC.

This chain connects TRBV3-1 to TRBJ1-1; D not certain. Germline V gene lookup returns CDR1 LGHDT and CDR2 YNNKEL (reference sequence). Trimming took off 4 bases at V and 4 bases at J, with 10 bases between the two ends. This CDR3 contains 13 residues. The CDR3 reads CASSLKRGTEAFF. The CDR3 DNA sequence: TGTGCCAGCAGCCTAAAACGGGGCACTGAAGCTTTCTTT.

CDR3 bases: TGTGCCACCAGCACCCGGGACACCCGAAGGGAAAAACTGTTTTTT. This encodes CATSTRDTRREKLFF. The chain recombines TRBV15 with TRBJ1-4; TRBD1 might be the D (6 bases). The ends were cut back, 4 bases at V and 8 bases at J, with 17 bases in the middle. Germline CDR1 is LNHNV and CDR2 is YYDKDF (reference sequence). This CDR3 contains 15 residues.

This chain joins TRBV6-5 and TRBJ2-1; tentatively, D is TRBD1 (6 bases). Germline V gene sequence: CDR1 MNHEY, CDR2 SVGAGI. Trimming pared 7 bases from V and 5 bases from J, leaving 18 bases between. The CDR3 sequence is 15 residues long. CDR3 bases: TGTGCCAGCATTTCTCCGGCTAGGGGGAACAATGAGCAGTTCTTC. Protein product: CASISPARGNNEQFF.